These 22 T cell receptor beta chains were all obtained from the same sample, sequenced in a study of blood T cell repertoires in COVID-19. TCRdb's copy holds only in-frame clones and misses some; the assay was immunoSEQ multiplex PCR. The table has hundreds of thousands of clones, 83% seen once. Sequencing was done on a sample of peripheral blood. The receptor set was obtained from a woman between 25 and 40 years old with COVID-19, enrolled during active disease.

The table lists this clone with a few counts. The chain joins TRBV6-6 to TRBJ2-3, with 8 bases aligning to TRBD1. V trimming: 5 bases; J trimming: 4 bases; junction bases outside the gene matches: 2. The CDR3 covers 13 residues. Germline CDR1 MNHNY, CDR2 SVGAGI (reference sequence). The CDR3: CASSQTGADTQYF. The CDR3 region has the DNA TGTGCCAGCAGTCAGACAGGGGCAGATACGCAGTATTTT.

The rearrangement joins TRBV12-5 to TRBJ2-3; D is unclear. The CDR3 spans 14 residues. V dropped 4 bases and J dropped 0 bases, with 8 bases sitting between them. Germline loops: CDR1 LGHNT, CDR2 FRNRAP. CDR3 sequence reads: CASGSELSTDTQYF. The DNA of the CDR3 is TGTGCTAGTGGTTCCGAACTCAGCACAGATACGCAGTATTTT. Full variable domain (rest looked up from reference TRBV12-5 and TRBJ2-3): DARVTQTPRHKVTEMGQEVTMRCQPILGHNTVFWYRQTMMQGLELLAYFRNRAPLDDSGMPKDRFSAEMPDATLATLKIQPSEPRDSAVYFCASGSELSTDTQYFGPGTRLTVL.

This clone was observed a few times. V gene TRBV7-9 combines with J gene TRBJ2-7, with D unclear. V was cut by 3 bases and J by 5 bases, with 8 bases left in between. Germline CDR1 is SEHNR and CDR2 is FQNEAQ (reference sequence). This CDR3 has 12 amino acids. The CDR3 DNA is TGTGCCAGCAGCTTTCTAGTAAACGAGCAGTACTTC. Its protein product is CASSFLVNEQYF.

CDR3 amino acids: CASRPNQPQHF. CDR3 nucleotide sequence: TGTGCCAGCAGGCCTAACCAGCCCCAGCATTTT. The V gene is TRBV12-3 or TRBV12-4, the J gene TRBJ1-5; the D is unclear. The CDR3 is made up of 11 amino acids. V lost 6 bases to trimming and J lost 7 bases, with 7 bases between them.

V gene TRBV19 combines with J gene TRBJ1-1; 10 bases match TRBD1. Losses at the gene ends were 5 bases for V and 4 bases for J; bases not matched to a gene: 7. The V gene's germline CDR1 is LNHDA and CDR2 SQIVND (reference sequence). This CDR3 has 15 amino acids. The chain's CDR3 is CASSPWTGGSTEAFF. The CDR3 DNA reads as TGTGCCAGTAGTCCTTGGACAGGGGGGAGCACTGAAGCTTTCTTT.

This CDR3 is CASSARTGVGTQYF. The CDR3 DNA sequence: TGTGCCAGCAGCGCTCGGACAGGGGTTGGGACCCAGTACTTC. The rearrangement links TRBV7-7 to TRBJ2-5; 9 nucleotides line up with TRBD1. Germline assignment: CDR1 SSHAT and CDR2 FNYEAQ (reference sequence). V was pared by 5 bases and J by 7 bases, with 8 bases of the junction left unmatched. The CDR3 has 14 amino acids.

V is TRBV30 and J is TRBJ1-1, with 7 bases identical to TRBD1. After removal of 4 bases from V and 2 bases from J, the junction contained 10 bases not matched to a gene. This CDR3 is 15 amino acids long. Germline V CDR1 and CDR2: GTSNPN, SVGIG (reference sequence). CDR3: CAWKGQSNFNTEAFF. DNA of the CDR3: TGTGCCTGGAAGGGACAGTCCAACTTCAACACTGAAGCTTTCTTT.

This chain uses TRBV5-6 with TRBJ2-1; 11 positions match TRBD2. Trimming cost V 1 base and J 9 bases; bases outside gene matches: 6. The germline V gene has CDR1 SGHDT and CDR2 YYEEEE. The CDR3 runs to 15 residues. CDR3 DNA sequence: TGTGCCAGCAGCTTGAGTAGCGGGGGGGCCGGTGAGCAGTTCTTC. Its protein product is CASSLSSGGAGEQFF.

The V gene is TRBV9, the J gene TRBJ1-6, with a possible D match to TRBD1 (5 bases). V dropped 4 bases and J dropped 1 base, with 12 bases sitting between them. The CDR3 has 16 amino acids. CDR1 and CDR2 (germline): SGDLS, YYNGEE. CDR3 sequence reads: CASSLGGGSYNSPLHF. The CDR3 DNA reads TGTGCCAGCAGCCTGGGGGGAGGATCCTATAATTCACCCCTCCACTTT.

On this clone: This sample also contains other DNA sequences that code for the same CDR3. The rearrangement uses TRBV7-2 and TRBJ1-2, with a weak D call TRBD1 (5 bases). The CDR3 is made up of 14 amino acids. Trimming cost V 0 bases and J 1 base, with 6 bases left between them. Per germline, CDR1 SGHTA and CDR2 FQGNSA. The CDR3 nucleotides read TGTGCCAGCAGCTTAGCGGGGGGTAACTATGGCTACACCTTC. It translates to CASSLAGGNYGYTF.

The chain uses TRBV18 and TRBJ1-6; D ambiguous. V lost 6 bases to trimming and J lost 8 bases, with 11 bases between them. CDR3 length: 13 residues. CDR1 and CDR2 (germline): KGHSH, LQKENI. The CDR3 loop reads CASSLARDSPLHF. CDR3 nucleotide sequence: TGTGCCAGCTCCCTAGCCAGAGATTCACCCCTCCACTTT. The full variable domain, rest sourced from reference TRBV18 and TRBJ1-6, is NAGVMQNPRHLVRRRGQEARLRCSPMKGHSHVYWYRQLPEEGLKFMVYLQKENIIDESGMPKERFSAEFPKEGPSILRIQQVVRGDSAAYFCASSLARDSPLHFGNGTRLTVT.

CDR3 in amino acids: CSADTNTGELFF. In DNA form, the CDR3 reads TGCAGCGCTGACACGAACACCGGGGAGCTGTTTTTT. The chain recombines TRBV29-1 with TRBJ2-2, with D unresolved. The CDR3 runs 12 residues. Germline-derived CDR1 and CDR2 are SQVTM and ANQGSEA. Trimming pared 7 bases from V and 0 bases from J, leaving 6 bases between.

This chain links TRBV5-5 with TRBJ1-6; 9 nucleotides agree with TRBD1. CDR3 length: 16 amino acids. V shed 6 bases and J 7 bases; nucleotides not matched to a gene: 11. The germline gives CDR1 SGHKS, CDR2 YYEKEE (reference sequence). For the CDR3, the DNA is TGTGCCAGCACCATGCTCGGGGACAGGGTAAATTCACCCCTCCACTTT. This gives the protein CASTMLGDRVNSPLHF.

The chain is built from TRBV7-4 and TRBJ1-5; D is unclear. The germline V gene has CDR1 SGHVT and CDR2 SQSDAQ. V lost 5 bases and J lost 0, with 11 bases in between. The CDR3 extends over 15 amino acids. Here the CDR3 DNA reads TGTGCCAGCAGCCCTCGGTCCCTTAGCAATCAGCCCCAGCATTTT. Its protein is CASSPRSLSNQPQHF.

The table lists this clone with a count of one. The chain carries TRBV11-3 and TRBJ2-7; 7 bases are a match to TRBD2. V dropped 0 bases and J dropped 3; count of bases not matched to a gene: 5. The CDR3 is made up of 15 amino acids. Germline CDR1 reads SGHNT; CDR2 reads YENEEA. The CDR3 DNA is TGTGCCAGCAGCTTAGATGGGGGGGACGGCTACGAGCAGTACTTC. Amino acids: CASSLDGGDGYEQYF.

The chain links TRBV10-3 to TRBJ2-5; D is possibly TRBD1 (6 bases). Trimming shortened V by 4 bases and J by 2 bases, and 14 bases separated the two germline ends. The CDR3 loop spans 15 amino acids. Germline CDR1 ENHRY, CDR2 SYGVKD. The CDR3 nucleotides are TGTGCCATCAGTGGCGACCTCAGGGGACAAGAGACCCAGTACTTC. Its protein is CAISGDLRGQETQYF.

The gene calls are TRBV7-2 and TRBJ2-2; the match to TRBD1 covers 10 bases. Trimming at V came to 5 bases and at J to 6 bases, leaving 6 bases not matched to a gene. The germline gives CDR1 SGHTA, CDR2 FQGNSA. This CDR3 is built from 15 residues. The CDR3 DNA sequence: TGTGCCAGCAGCCCCGACAGGGGGCTGGCCGGGGAGCTGTTTTTT. It codes for CASSPDRGLAGELFF.

This rearrangement joins TRBV5-5 to TRBJ1-5; D is uncertain. Germline-derived CDR1 and CDR2 are SGHKS and YYEKEE (reference sequence). The CDR3 spans 16 residues. V shed 4 bases and J shed 0 bases, with 14 bases lying between them. In nucleotides, the CDR3 is TGTGCCAGCAGCCTTACAGTCTCCTATAGCAATCAGCCCCAGCATTTT. It translates to CASSLTVSYSNQPQHF.

The CDR3 nucleotides are TGCGCCAGCAGCCAATCTGCGGGCCGCGGATTCTATGGCTACACCTTC. It encodes CASSQSAGRGFYGYTF. This sequence joins TRBV4-1 and TRBJ1-2; D remains unclear. Germline CDR1 is MGHRA and CDR2 is YSYEKL. This CDR3 has 16 residues. V lost 2 bases and J 4 bases, leaving 17 bases between the germline ends.

The chain joins TRBV6-2 or TRBV6-3 to TRBJ1-5; 8 bases are shared with TRBD1. Germline trimming cut 5 bases from V and 6 bases from J; bases unmatched to any gene: 6. CDR3 size: 14 residues. CDR1 and CDR2 from the germline V gene are MNHEY and SVGEGT. Here the CDR3 DNA reads TGTGCCAGCAGTGAGACAGGGGAAGGTCAGCCCCAGCATTTT. It encodes CASSETGEGQPQHF.

The genes are TRBV7-2 and TRBJ1-6; TRBD1 agrees at 7 bases. Germline V gene lookup returns CDR1 SGHTA and CDR2 FQGNSA. The junction had 2 bases not matched to a gene; V was cut back by 1 base and J by 5 bases. This CDR3 region has 15 residues. The CDR3 DNA reads as TGTGCCAGCAGCTTAGGGGGACAGCATAATTCACCCCTCCACTTT. It yields the protein CASSLGGQHNSPLHF.

J is TRBJ2-1 and V is TRBV19, with D unresolved. The germline CDR1 and CDR2 sequences are LNHDA and SQIVND (reference sequence). Trimming cost V 4 bases and J 6 bases, with 10 bases left between them. This CDR3 spans 13 amino acids. The CDR3 loop is CASSSTRGNEQFF. The CDR3 region has the DNA TGTGCCAGTAGTAGTACCCGCGGCAATGAGCAGTTCTTC.